The 24 T cell receptor beta chains listed next were all sequenced from one sample in a study of control samples from healthy donors and cancer patients. This table comes from immunoSEQ multiplex PCR, and its TCRdb copy is limited to in-frame clones, with some not included. The sample lists some 40,000 clones, 80% to 90% occurring once. The sample consisted of PBMCs. Receptors were obtained from a woman aged 60-70 years with lung cancer.

The chain has TRBV28 and TRBJ1-1; no clear D. Per germline, CDR1 MDHEN and CDR2 SYDVKM. The CDR3 loop spans 14 amino acids. V was shortened by 6 bases and J by 0 bases, with 11 bases between the two germline ends. CDR3 in amino acids: CASSLGNLNTEAFF. The CDR3 coding sequence is TGTGCCAGCAGCCTCGGGAATCTGAACACTGAAGCTTTCTTT.

The chain couples TRBV5-1 to TRBJ2-1; the match to TRBD1 covers 7 bases. The CDR3 runs to 14 residues. Unmatched junction bases numbered 5, after V lost 0 bases and J lost 8 bases. CDR1 and CDR2 (germline): SGHRS, YFSETQ. This chain's CDR3 is CASSLGTGGDEQFF. The DNA of the CDR3 is TGCGCCAGCAGCTTGGGGACAGGTGGAGATGAGCAGTTCTTC.

This clone appeared a few times. The rearrangement links TRBV5-6 to TRBJ2-1; 11 bases align to TRBD2. Germline CDR1 and CDR2: SGHDT and YYEEEE. The CDR3 totals 17 residues. V was clipped by 0 bases and J by 4 bases; unmatched bases: 6. The CDR3 DNA sequence: TGTGCCAGCAGCTTGGGTTGGAGGACTAGCGGGTACAATGAGCAGTTCTTC. Translating gives CASSLGWRTSGYNEQFF.

This clone has just one count. The chain is built from TRBV10-3 and TRBJ1-1; D may be TRBD1 (5 bases). The germline V and J ends were trimmed by 0 bases and 5 bases, with 10 bases remaining between them. Germline V gene lookup returns CDR1 ENHRY and CDR2 SYGVKD. CDR3 length equals 14 residues. The CDR3 is CAISESGRVTEAFF. In DNA, the CDR3 is TGTGCCATCAGTGAGTCGGGCAGGGTGACTGAAGCTTTCTTT.

The rearrangement uses TRBV5-1 and TRBJ1-5, with 7 bases aligning to TRBD1. CDR1 is SGHRS and CDR2 is YFSETQ in the germline V gene. There are 18 residues in the CDR3. V gave up 0 bases and J gave up 4 bases; unmatched junction bases: 13. The CDR3 nucleotides read TGCGCCAGCAGCTTGGAGGCCTCAACTCAGGGGGTTAATCAGCCCCAGCATTTT. Translating it yields CASSLEASTQGVNQPQHF.

V is TRBV7-2 and J is TRBJ1-2; D uncertain. Germline V gives CDR1 SGHTA, CDR2 FQGNSA. The V end was cut by 1 base, the J end by 4 bases, with 13 bases between. The CDR3 runs to 15 residues. The CDR3 protein is CASSLVSRSGYGYTF. CDR3 nucleotides: TGTGCCAGCAGCTTAGTATCCAGATCAGGCTATGGCTACACCTTC.

This clone occurred a few times. The chain is built from TRBV19 and TRBJ1-5; the D is unclear. The CDR3 consists of 14 residues. The germline gives CDR1 LNHDA, CDR2 SQIVND (reference sequence). V lost 5 bases, J lost 7 bases, and 15 bases lay in between. CDR3 sequence reads: CASSVPNRRQPQHF. CDR3 bases: TGTGCCAGTAGTGTCCCTAATCGTCGGCAGCCCCAGCATTTT.

The rearrangement links TRBV10-3 to TRBJ2-5; possibly TRBD1 for D (6 bases). Trimming cost V 6 bases and J 4 bases, with 15 bases left between them. Germline V gene data show CDR1 as ENHRY and CDR2 as SYGVKD. The CDR3 consists of 14 residues. CDR3 amino acids: CAISIGTRGETQYF. In DNA form, the CDR3 reads TGTGCCATCAGCATAGGGACAAGGGGAGAGACCCAGTACTTC.

The V and J genes are TRBV7-7 and TRBJ1-3; 8 bases fit TRBD1. The CDR3 runs to 16 residues. Germline V gives CDR1 SSHAT, CDR2 FNYEAQ (reference sequence). With 4 bases clipped from V and 4 bases from J, the junction kept 9 bases outside the gene matches. DNA for the CDR3: TGTGCCAGCAGCTCCCGGGACAGGTCGAGGGGAAACACCATATATTTT. This encodes CASSSRDRSRGNTIYF.

This clone was seen a single time. The J gene is TRBJ1-2, the V gene TRBV7-2; the match to TRBD1 covers 11 bases. After removal of 5 bases from V and 4 bases from J, the junction contained 6 bases not matched to a gene. The CDR3 is 15 residues long. Germline CDR1 is SGHTA and CDR2 is FQGNSA. CDR3 DNA: TGTGCCAGCAGCCCAATCGGGACAGGGGGCTATGGCTACACCTTC. Its translation: CASSPIGTGGYGYTF.

The chain joins TRBV5-4 to TRBJ2-3; 7 nucleotides match TRBD2. Germline V gene data show CDR1 as SGHNT and CDR2 as YYREEE (reference sequence). The junction had 2 bases not matched to a gene; V was cut back by 7 bases and J by 0 bases. CDR3 length: 13 amino acids. CDR3 sequence: CASLAASTDTQYF. The CDR3 coding sequence is TGTGCCAGCCTAGCGGCTAGCACAGATACGCAGTATTTT.

Concerning this clone: The junction differs from germline at one of its ends, possibly a read error. The rearrangement joins TRBV5-6 to TRBJ2-3; D is undetermined. The CDR3 is 11 amino acids. Per germline, CDR1 SGHDT and CDR2 YYEEEE. CDR3: CASSLRDTQYF. Written as DNA, the CDR3 is TGTGCCAGTAGCTTAAGGGATACGCAGTATTTT.

The table lists this clone with a few counts. V gene TRBV18 combines with J gene TRBJ1-4; D is unclear. This CDR3 is built from 14 residues. Trimming removed 1 base at V and 5 bases at J, with 8 bases between. Germline CDR1 reads KGHSH; CDR2 reads LQKENI. The CDR3 DNA reads as TGTGCCAGCTCACCACAGAGTTCGAATGAAAAACTGTTTTTT. As protein: CASSPQSSNEKLFF. Full variable domain (outside the CDR3, taken from reference TRBV18 and TRBJ1-4): NAGVMQNPRHLVRRRGQEARLRCSPMKGHSHVYWYRQLPEEGLKFMVYLQKENIIDESGMPKERFSAEFPKEGPSILRIQQVVRGDSAAYFCASSPQSSNEKLFFGSGTQLSVL.

The genes are TRBV4-2 and TRBJ2-5; TRBD2 agrees at 9 bases. Germline values: CDR1 LGHNA, CDR2 YNFKEQ. The CDR3 length is 16 residues. V was clipped by 0 bases and J by 6 bases; unmatched bases: 8. CDR3 DNA: TGTGCCAGCAGCCAAGACGGCGGGAGGGCCGAAAAGACCCAGTACTTC. Its translation: CASSQDGGRAEKTQYF.

This chain links TRBV24-1 with TRBJ2-3; the D gene is possibly TRBD1 (6 bases). Trimming pared 3 bases from V and 2 bases from J, leaving 11 bases between. The CDR3 is made up of 15 amino acids. The germline V gene encodes CDR1 KGHDR and CDR2 SFDVKD. The DNA of the CDR3 is TGTGCCACCAGTGATCCTAGGGACACCACAGATACGCAGTATTTT. Translation: CATSDPRDTTDTQYF.

The rearrangement links TRBV7-9 to TRBJ2-1, with D perhaps TRBD2 (6 bases). V gave up 5 bases and J gave up 0 bases, with 26 bases separating them. The length of the CDR3 is 20 residues. From germline, CDR1 is SEHNR and CDR2 FQNEAQ (reference sequence). The CDR3 region has the DNA TGTGCCAGCAGCAAAAGAGCGGGCCACCAACCTTCTTTCTCCTACAATGAGCAGTTCTTC. It yields the protein CASSKRAGHQPSFSYNEQFF. The complete variable domain, with remaining parts taken from reference TRBV7-9 and TRBJ2-1, reads DTGVSQNPRHKITKRGQNVTFRCDPISEHNRLYWYRQTLGQGPEFLTYFQNEAQLEKSRLLSDRFSAERPKGSFSTLEIQRTEQGDSAMYLCASSKRAGHQPSFSYNEQFFGPGTRLTVL.

The genes are TRBV10-3 and TRBJ1-2; weak D call: TRBD1 (6 bases). The CDR3 spans 12 residues. Germline values: CDR1 ENHRY, CDR2 SYGVKD. V dropped 0 bases and J dropped 8 bases, with 7 bases sitting between them. As DNA, the CDR3 is TGTGCCATCAGTGAGTCTGGGGGCGGCTACACCTTC. Its protein is CAISESGGGYTF.

This chain uses TRBV5-4 with TRBJ2-6; TRBD2 aligns across 7 bases. The junction had 5 bases not matched to a gene; V was cut back by 0 bases and J by 8 bases. The germline CDR1 and CDR2 sequences are SGHNT and YYREEE (reference sequence). The CDR3 is made up of 15 amino acids. The DNA of the CDR3 is TGTGCCAGCAGCTTGGGGCAGGGAGGGTCCAACGTCCTGACTTTC. Encoded protein: CASSLGQGGSNVLTF.

This clone turned up a few times. V usage is TRBV19 and J usage is TRBJ2-1, with 10 bases aligning to TRBD2. The ends lost 3 bases at V and 9 bases at J; junction bases unmatched: 14. Looked up from germline, CDR1 is LNHDA and CDR2 is SQIVND (reference sequence). CDR3 length: 17 amino acids. The chain's CDR3 is CASSMGHIAGGSGEQFF. The DNA of the CDR3 is TGTGCCAGTAGTATGGGTCATATAGCGGGAGGAAGTGGTGAGCAGTTCTTC.

The rearrangement joins TRBV5-8 to TRBJ1-2; D unclear. Per germline, CDR1 SGHTS and CDR2 YDEGEE. This CDR3 contains 12 residues. V gave up 4 bases and J gave up 8 bases, with 12 bases separating them. The CDR3 DNA follows: TGTGCCAGCAGCGTCGGATTATGGGGCTACACCTTC. This codes for CASSVGLWGYTF.

The chain uses TRBV5-1 and TRBJ2-3, with D unresolved. This CDR3 has 15 amino acids. Between the trimmed V and J ends, which lost 0 bases and 0 bases, there was a span of 8 bases. CDR1 and CDR2 from the germline V gene are SGHRS and YFSETQ. CDR3 in amino acids: CASSLDGISTDTQYF. For the CDR3, the DNA is TGCGCCAGCAGCTTGGATGGTATTAGCACAGATACGCAGTATTTT.

The rearrangement joins TRBV5-4 to TRBJ2-7; D is undetermined. The CDR3 runs to 14 residues. The V gene lost 3 bases and the J gene lost 1 base, with 11 bases spanning the gap. Germline V lookup: CDR1 SGHNT, CDR2 YYREEE (reference sequence). Here the CDR3 DNA reads TGTGCCAGCAGCTCCTACTCCGATTCCTACGAGCAGTACTTC. This encodes CASSSYSDSYEQYF.

The V gene is TRBV4-3, the J gene TRBJ1-6, with D possibly matching TRBD1 (5 bases). This CDR3 contains 12 residues. Germline CDR1 is LGHNA and CDR2 is YSLEER. The V end was cut by 2 bases, the J end by 16 bases, with 12 bases between. CDR3 residues: CASSQSGTQLHF. Written as DNA, the CDR3 is TGCGCCAGCAGCCAATCGGGGACCCAACTCCACTTT.

This CDR3 reads CASSVGGGLSYEQYF. As DNA, the CDR3 is TGTGCCAGCAGCGTAGGGGGCGGCCTATCCTACGAGCAGTACTTC. This rearrangement joins TRBV9 to TRBJ2-7, with D possibly being TRBD1 (5 bases). The CDR3 contains 15 residues. In germline, CDR1 is SGDLS, CDR2 YYNGEE. The V gene lost 0 bases and the J gene lost 1 base, with 11 bases spanning the gap.